The clone carrying this TCR beta chain occurred a few times. Its antigen is not known. The source of the sample is a study of identical twins. Findings and limits, study-wide: The study found excess low generation probability among twin-shared out-of-frame alpha sequences.

TCRdb reanalysed the 5' RACE reads using MiXCR and keeps one entry per CDR3 protein. The repertoire holds 450,000 or so distinct CDR3 sequences, with under 20% as singletons. The CDR3 is made up of 18 amino acids. CDR1 MNHEY and CDR2 SVGEGT come from the germline V gene. The ends lost 2 bases at V and 3 bases at J; junction bases unmatched: 12. The sequenced sample consisted of naive T cells sorted from blood. This TCR was sampled from a middle-aged man in good health. This sequence joins TRBV6-2 or TRBV6-3 and TRBJ2-3, with 9 nucleotides matching TRBD1. The CDR3 nucleotides read TGTGCCAGCAGTTACACAATAACCCGGGACAGGGAAACAGATACGCAGTATTTT. Translating it yields CASSYTITRDRETDTQYF.